The TCR beta chain described here comes from a study of blood T cell repertoires in COVID-19. As for the study in general: Both acute and convalescent COVID-19 samples were obtained from the United States, Italy and Spain. T cells, B-cell-depleted T cells, or PBMCs provided the cDNA or gDNA that served as material.

The CDR3 consists of 16 residues. The V gene end was trimmed by 4 bases and the J gene end by 4 bases; junction bases not matched to a gene: 7. Germline V lookup: CDR1 SGHTA, CDR2 FQGTGA. Per the original methods: Quantification of nucleated cells was approximated via reference gene primer amplification. Repertoires were generated with immunoSEQ multiplex PCR, while TCRdb's copy carries only in-frame clones and drops some. V, J and clone size derive from that table, while D and trimming were established from the DNA sequence. The sample contains 55,000 to 85,000 clones, around 86% of which appear only once.

The clonotype comes from a human donor in a cohort sampled during active COVID-19. Specimen: peripheral blood. This rearrangement joins TRBV7-3 to TRBJ2-2; 9 bases align to TRBD2. CDR3 residues: CASSSTGTSITGELFF. Here the CDR3 DNA reads TGTGCCAGCAGCTCGACCGGGACTAGCATCACCGGGGAGCTGTTTTTT.